Listed below are T cell receptor beta chains from one sample, sequenced in a study of blood T cell repertoires in COVID-19. The repertoire was sequenced with immunoSEQ multiplex PCR; TCRdb's copy has only in-frame clones and lacks some. The sample gives 240,000 or so clones, about 90% of which show up once; about 3.3% is in the top ten. Sequenced: PBMCs or T cells enriched from blood (not recorded which). All receptors derive from a woman in her thirties or forties with acute COVID-19. The CDR3 runs from the conserved cysteine through the conserved F or W. The order of the fields is J gene, V gene, D gene, CDR3 length, clone size, CDR3 DNA, CDR3 protein. A D gene is named only where the DNA matches it firmly. Size is omitted from some rows. Given values are once, few, many or a class for expanded clones.

TRBJ1-1 | TRBV7-8 | . | 14 | few | TGTGCCAGCAGCCAAAGGACTTTCGGCACTGAAGCTTTCTTT | CASSQRTFGTEAFF
TRBJ2-7 | TRBV11-2 | TRBD2 | 17 | . | TGTGCCAGCAGCGCGAACCCCGGGACTAGCGGGCTCTACGAGCAGTACTTC | CASSANPGTSGLYEQYF
TRBJ2-7 | TRBV28 | TRBD2 | 16 | . | TGTGCCAGCAGCTTCCCTCGACTAGCGGGAGCTTTCGAGCAGTACTTC | CASSFPRLAGAFEQYF
TRBJ2-5 | TRBV5-4 | TRBD1 | 14 | . | TGTGCCAGCAGCTTAAGGACAGGGTCGGAGACCCAGTACTTC | CASSLRTGSETQYF
TRBJ2-1 | TRBV3-1/TRBV3-2 | TRBD2 | 17 | . | TGTGCCAGCAGCCTAGGGACTAGCGGAAGCTCCTACAATGAGCAGTTCTTC | CASSLGTSGSSYNEQFF
TRBJ2-2 | TRBV6-5 | . | 14 | . | TGTGCCAGCAGCTGGGAGGTGGTAGCCGGGGAGCTGTTTTTT | CASSWEVVAGELFF
TRBJ1-4 | TRBV7-3 | . | 15 | . | TGTGCCAGCAGCCTAAGCCGCGCAACTAATGAAAAACTGTTTTTT | CASSLSRATNEKLFF
TRBJ1-5 | TRBV19 | . | 13 | . | TGTGCCAGTAATGGTGGGGACTATCAGCCCCAGCATTTT | CASNGGDYQPQHF
TRBJ2-1 | TRBV6-5 | . | 14 | . | TGTGCCAGCAGTAACGTGGCGGGGTACAATGAGCAGTTCTTC | CASSNVAGYNEQFF
TRBJ2-1 | TRBV9 | . | 12 | once | TGTGCCAGCAGCATAGGAGACAATGAGCAGTTCTTC | CASSIGDNEQFF
TRBJ1-1 | TRBV14 | . | 16 | . | TGTGCCAGCAGCCATGATAGGGGGAAAGTTAATACTGAAGCTTTCTTT | CASSHDRGKVNTEAFF
TRBJ1-4 | TRBV5-1 | . | 13 | . | TGCGCCAGCAGGGGGGGAACTAATGAAAAACTGTTTTTT | CASRGGTNEKLFF
TRBJ1-2 | TRBV6-5 | TRBD1 | 15 | . | TGTGCCAGCAGTTACTCGGGACAGGAATACTATGGCTACACCTTC | CASSYSGQEYYGYTF
TRBJ2-5 | TRBV18 | TRBD2 | 15 | . | TGTGCCAGCTCACCCACGGGACTAGCACGAGAGACCCAGTACTTC | CASSPTGLARETQYF
TRBJ2-2 | TRBV6-6 | . | 11 | once | TGTGCCAGCCTAGCTTTCGGGGAGCTGTTTTTT | CASLAFGELFF
TRBJ2-7 | TRBV7-9 | . | 17 | . | TGTGCCAGCAGCTTAGTTGGGTCCCAGGGAGGAATAGACGAGCAGTACTTC | CASSLVGSQGGIDEQYF
TRBJ2-1 | TRBV18 | . | 14 | . | TGTGCCAGCTCACCGGTAAAAACTCCCAATGAGCAGTTCTTC | CASSPVKTPNEQFF
TRBJ2-7 | TRBV4-1 | . | 14 | . | TGCGCCAGCAGCCAAGATACTAGCAATTACGAGCAGTACTTC | CASSQDTSNYEQYF
TRBJ1-1 | TRBV24-1 | TRBD1 | 14 | . | TGTGCCACCAGTACAGGGGGCAGGGACACTGAAGCTTTCTTT | CATSTGGRDTEAFF
TRBJ2-3 | TRBV19 | TRBD2 | 15 | . | TGTGCCAGTACCTCCCTGACTAGCGGGAGAGGTACGCAGTATTTT | CASTSLTSGRGTQYF